What follows describes a single T cell receptor (beta chain). This entry belongs to a study of T-cell reconstitution after alpha-beta-depleted transplantation in children. Trimming left V 4 bases short and J 5 bases short, with 14 bases between. The CDR3 covers 14 residues. CDR1 and CDR2 from the germline V gene are SGHRS and YFSETQ. Library preparation (for TCRbeta) was performed with unique molecular identifiers. TCRdb re-called the PCR reads with MiXCR, one entry per CDR3 protein. The table has under 350,000 distinct CDR3 sequences, approximately 9.8% seen once. The chain recombines TRBV5-1 with TRBJ2-3; the D gene could be TRBD1 or TRBD2 (5 bases each). This TCR was recovered from a human donor who donated a stem cell graft to a child with SCID. The sample was PBMCs from the stem cell graft donor, taken from the stem cell graft. The CDR3 reads CASSMGREKDTQYF. In nucleotides, the CDR3 is TGCGCCAGCAGCATGGGACGCGAAAAAGATACGCAGTATTTT. The complete variable domain, with remaining parts taken from reference TRBV5-1 and TRBJ2-3, reads KAGVTQTPRYLIKTRGQQVTLSCSPISGHRSVSWYQQTPGQGLQFLFEYFSETQRNKGNFPGRFSGRQFSNSRSEMNVSTLELGDSALYLCASSMGREKDTQYFGPGTRLTVL.